This TCR beta chain was identified during a study of T cells in Graves' hyperthyroidism and ophthalmopathy. Whole-study findings and limits: Prediction of ophthalmopathy progression came a median roughly 6.4 months pre-onset.

Used for diagnoses were clinical symptoms, serum thyroxine and TRAb, thyroid ultrasound and orbital computed tomography. The CDR3 is 14 residues long. CDR1 ENHRY and CDR2 SYGVKD come from the germline V gene. Trimming at V came to 4 bases and at J to 5 bases, leaving 7 bases not matched to a gene. For this clonotype: Its antigen is undetermined.

Amplification yielded TCR beta CDR3 regions, with RNA transcripts as the source. The study used the HTBI primer set for a first-round RT-PCR of the TCR CDR3. TCRdb itself ran the multiplex PCR reads through MiXCR, one entry per CDR3 protein. Of 450,000 to 700,000 distinct CDR3 sequences in the sample, more than 45% were seen once. The chain has TRBV10-3 and TRBJ1-1, with TRBD1 identical over 7 bases. This TCR derives from a woman aged 18-29 years with Graves' hyperthyroidism. Sequenced material: peripheral blood or thyroid tissue (not recorded which). CDR3 coding DNA: TGTGCCATCAGTGTCATAGGGGGCAGTACTGAAGCTTTCTTT. It translates to CAISVIGGSTEAFF.